This TCR beta chain emerged from a study of prognosis after radiotherapy for stage I lung cancer. Study information: Radiotherapy: SBRT, 3 to 5 fractions, biologically effective dose at least 100 Gy. General study results and limits: The study left the tumor specificity of the expanded TCR clones undetermined.

This clonotype was recorded at least ten times. Its antigen remains unknown. Starting from genomic DNA, TCR beta CDR3 was amplified through two-round multiplex PCR. Amplification during the initial PCR round employed primers specific to each TRBV and TRBJ gene. Via MiXCR, TCRdb re-called the multiplex PCR reads, giving one row per CDR3 protein. The sample contains roughly 18,000 distinct CDR3 sequences, around 40% of which appear only once. The patient cohort was node-negative on CT and PET/CT, with no prior chemotherapy, radiotherapy or other malignancies. Trimming took off 1 base at V and 4 bases at J, with 19 bases between the two ends. Germline assignment: CDR1 DFQATT and CDR2 SNEGSKA (reference sequence). This CDR3 has 16 residues.

The chain combines TRBV20-1 with TRBJ2-5, with D maybe TRBD1 (6 bases). The source of this sequence is a donor over 45 with non-small cell lung cancer. The sample in question was PBMCs, obtained before or after stereotactic body radiation therapy (not recorded which). CDR3: CSARGYRAGELETQYF. The CDR3 nucleotides are TGCAGTGCTAGAGGGTATCGTGCAGGGGAGTTAGAGACCCAGTACTTC.